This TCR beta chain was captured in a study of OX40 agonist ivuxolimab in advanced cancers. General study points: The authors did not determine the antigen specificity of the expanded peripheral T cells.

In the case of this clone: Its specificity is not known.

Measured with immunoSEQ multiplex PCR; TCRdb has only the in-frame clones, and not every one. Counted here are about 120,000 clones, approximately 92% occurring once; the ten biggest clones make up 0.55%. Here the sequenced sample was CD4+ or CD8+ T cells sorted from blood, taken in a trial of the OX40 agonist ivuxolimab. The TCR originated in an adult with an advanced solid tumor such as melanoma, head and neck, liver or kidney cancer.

The CDR3 nucleotides are TGTGCCAGCAGGGCTTGGACAAACTACTACGAGCAGTACTTC. Its translation: CASRAWTNYYEQYF. The gene calls are TRBV6-5 and TRBJ2-7; D perhaps matches TRBD1 (5 bases). The CDR3 covers 14 residues. Trimming stripped 6 bases from V and 3 bases from J, with 15 bases between. Germline V lookup: CDR1 MNHEY, CDR2 SVGAGI.